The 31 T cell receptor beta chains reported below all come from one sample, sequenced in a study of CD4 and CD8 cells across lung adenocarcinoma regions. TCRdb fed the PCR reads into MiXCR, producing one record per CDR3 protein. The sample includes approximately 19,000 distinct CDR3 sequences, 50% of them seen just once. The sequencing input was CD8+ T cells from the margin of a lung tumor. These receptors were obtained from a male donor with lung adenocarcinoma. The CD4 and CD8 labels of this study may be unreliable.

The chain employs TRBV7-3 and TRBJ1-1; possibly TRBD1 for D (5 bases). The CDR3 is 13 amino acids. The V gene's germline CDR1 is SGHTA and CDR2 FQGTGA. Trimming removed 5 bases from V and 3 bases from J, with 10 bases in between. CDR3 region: CASSPRVDTEAFF. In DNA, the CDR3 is TGTGCCAGCAGCCCCAGGGTTGACACTGAAGCTTTCTTT. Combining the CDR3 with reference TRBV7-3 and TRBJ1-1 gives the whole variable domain GAGVSQTPSNKVTEKGKYVELRCDPISGHTALYWYRQSLGQGPEFLIYFQGTGAADDSGLPNDRFFAVRPEGSVSTLKIQRTERGDSAVYLCASSPRVDTEAFFGQGTRLTVV.

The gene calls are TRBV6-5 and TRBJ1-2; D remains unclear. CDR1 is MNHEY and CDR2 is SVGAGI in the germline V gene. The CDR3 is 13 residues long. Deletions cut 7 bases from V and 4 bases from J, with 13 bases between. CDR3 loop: CASIIAGGYGYTF. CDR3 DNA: TGTGCCAGCATTATAGCAGGAGGCTATGGCTACACCTTC.

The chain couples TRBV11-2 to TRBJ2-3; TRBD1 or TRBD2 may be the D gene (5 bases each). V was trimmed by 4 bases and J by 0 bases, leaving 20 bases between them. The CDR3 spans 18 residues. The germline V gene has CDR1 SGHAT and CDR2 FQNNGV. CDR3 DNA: TGTGCCAGCAGCTCTACTTCGGGATTTTCAGGGAGCACAGATACGCAGTATTTT. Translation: CASSSTSGFSGSTDTQYF.

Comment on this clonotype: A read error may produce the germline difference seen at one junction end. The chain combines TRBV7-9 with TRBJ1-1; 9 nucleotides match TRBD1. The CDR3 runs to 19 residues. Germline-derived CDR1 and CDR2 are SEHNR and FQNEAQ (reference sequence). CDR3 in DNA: TGTGCCAACAGCAGCAATTTCCGGGACAGGGTTATCATGAACACTGAAGCTTTCTTT. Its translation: CANSSNFRDRVIMNTEAFF.

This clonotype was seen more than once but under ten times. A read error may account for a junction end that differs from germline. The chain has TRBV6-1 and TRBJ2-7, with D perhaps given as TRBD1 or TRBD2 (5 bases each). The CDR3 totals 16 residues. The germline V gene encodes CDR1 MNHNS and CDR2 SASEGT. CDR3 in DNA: TGTGCCAGCAGTGAGAGGGCAGGGTCGGTCTCCTACGAGCAGTACTTT. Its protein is CASSERAGSVSYEQYF.

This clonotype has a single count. The CDR3 sequence is CASSEYITGELFF. For the CDR3, the DNA is TGTGCCAGCAGTGAATATATTACCGGGGAGCTGTTTTTT. The chain has TRBV6-4 and TRBJ2-2, with no clear D. Germline CDR1 reads MRHNA; CDR2 reads SNTAGT. The V and J ends lost 3 bases and 5 bases respectively, with 7 bases between them. The CDR3 contains 13 residues.

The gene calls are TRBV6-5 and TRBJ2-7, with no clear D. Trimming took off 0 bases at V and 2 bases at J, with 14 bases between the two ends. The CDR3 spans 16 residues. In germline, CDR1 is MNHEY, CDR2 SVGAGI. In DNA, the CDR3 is TGTGCCAGCAGTTACTCGGACCAAATTCGCCCCTACGAGCAGTACTTC. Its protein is CASSYSDQIRPYEQYF.

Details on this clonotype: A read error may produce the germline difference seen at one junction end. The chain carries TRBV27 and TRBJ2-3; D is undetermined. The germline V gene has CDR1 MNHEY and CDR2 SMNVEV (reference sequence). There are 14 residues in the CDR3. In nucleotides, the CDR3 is TGTGCGGGCGGCCGAGACCGGCACCAAGATACCCAGTATTTC. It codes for CAGGRDRHQDTQYF.

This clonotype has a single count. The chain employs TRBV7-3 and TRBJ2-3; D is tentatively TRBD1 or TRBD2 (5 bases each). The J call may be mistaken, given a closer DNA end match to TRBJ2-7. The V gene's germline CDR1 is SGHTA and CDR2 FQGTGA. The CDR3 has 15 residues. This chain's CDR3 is CARGFVGRDPETQYF. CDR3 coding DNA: TGTGCCAGGGGCTTCGTGGGCCGGGACCCAGAGACGCAGTACTTC.

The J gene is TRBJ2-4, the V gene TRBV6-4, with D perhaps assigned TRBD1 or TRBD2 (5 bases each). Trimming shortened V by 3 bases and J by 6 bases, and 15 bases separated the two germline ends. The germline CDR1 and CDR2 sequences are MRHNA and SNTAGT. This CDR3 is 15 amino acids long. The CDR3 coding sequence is TGTGCCAGCAGTGAAGTAGAGGGGTCGGTAAACATTCAGTACTTC. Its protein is CASSEVEGSVNIQYF.

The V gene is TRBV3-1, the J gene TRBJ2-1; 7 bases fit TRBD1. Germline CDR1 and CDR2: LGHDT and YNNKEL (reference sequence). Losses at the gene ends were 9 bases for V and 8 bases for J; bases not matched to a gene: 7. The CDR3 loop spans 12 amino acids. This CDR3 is CASGERGHEQFF. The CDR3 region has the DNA TGTGCCAGTGGGGAGAGGGGGCATGAGCAGTTCTTC.

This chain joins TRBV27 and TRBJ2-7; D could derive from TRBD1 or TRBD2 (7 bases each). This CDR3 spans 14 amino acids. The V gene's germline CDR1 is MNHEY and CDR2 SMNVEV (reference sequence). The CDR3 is CAGRGRRDKKIQYF. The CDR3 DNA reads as TGTGCGGGGAGGGGGCGTCGGGACAAAAAGATTCAGTACTTC.

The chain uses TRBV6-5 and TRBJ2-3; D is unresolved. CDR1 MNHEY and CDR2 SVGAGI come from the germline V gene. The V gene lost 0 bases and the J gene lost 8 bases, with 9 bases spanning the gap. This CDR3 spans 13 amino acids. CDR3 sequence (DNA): TGTGCCAGCAGTTACTCATTCGGTTCTACGCAGTATTTT. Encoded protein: CASSYSFGSTQYF.

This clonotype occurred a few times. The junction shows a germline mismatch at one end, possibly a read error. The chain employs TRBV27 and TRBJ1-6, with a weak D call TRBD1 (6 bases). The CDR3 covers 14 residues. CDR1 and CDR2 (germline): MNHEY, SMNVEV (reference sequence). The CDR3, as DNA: TGTGCCAGCAGTTTTTGGGGGGCAAATCAGCCCCTCCATTTT. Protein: CASSFWGANQPLHF.

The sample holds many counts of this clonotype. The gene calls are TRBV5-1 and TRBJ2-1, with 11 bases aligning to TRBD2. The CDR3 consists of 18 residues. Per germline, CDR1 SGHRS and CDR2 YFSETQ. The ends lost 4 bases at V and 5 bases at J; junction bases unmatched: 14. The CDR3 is CASSPTPSGTSGHNEQFF. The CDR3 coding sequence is TGCGCCAGCAGCCCCACACCCTCCGGGACTAGCGGTCACAATGAGCAGTTCTTC.

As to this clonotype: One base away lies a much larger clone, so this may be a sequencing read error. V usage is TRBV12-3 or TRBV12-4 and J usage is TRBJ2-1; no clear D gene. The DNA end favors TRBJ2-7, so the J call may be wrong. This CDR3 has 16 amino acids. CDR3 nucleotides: TGTGCCAGCAGTTTCGTCATGCGCCGGAAAGTGGATGAGCAGTACTTC. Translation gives CASSFVMRRKVDEQYF.

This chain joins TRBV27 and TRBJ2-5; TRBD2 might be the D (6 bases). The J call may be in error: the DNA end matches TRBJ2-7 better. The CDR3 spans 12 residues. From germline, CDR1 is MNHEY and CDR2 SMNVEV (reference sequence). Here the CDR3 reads CASRSSGDEQYF. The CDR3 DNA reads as TGTGCCAGCAGGAGTAGCGGAGACGAGCAGTACTTC.

The CDR3 reads CASSQELGFVEQFF. Written as DNA, the CDR3 is TGTGCCAGCAGCCAAGAACTCGGCTTTGTTGAGCAGTTCTTC. The V gene is TRBV3-1, the J gene TRBJ2-1; D remains unclear. The length of the CDR3 is 14 residues. Germline-derived CDR1 and CDR2 are LGHDT and YNNKEL (reference sequence). V shed 0 bases and J shed 9 bases, with 12 bases lying between them.

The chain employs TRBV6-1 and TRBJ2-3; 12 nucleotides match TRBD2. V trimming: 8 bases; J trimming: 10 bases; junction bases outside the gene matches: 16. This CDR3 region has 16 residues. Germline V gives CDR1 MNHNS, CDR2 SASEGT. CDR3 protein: CASLETWTSGTDAQYF. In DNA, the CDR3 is TGTGCCAGCCTGGAAACGTGGACTAGCGGGACCGATGCGCAGTATTTT.

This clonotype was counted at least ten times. Here the CDR3 reads CASSLGGAFPIQYF. The CDR3 DNA follows: TGTGCCAGCAGCTTAGGGGGGGCCTTTCCCATTCAGTACTTC. The chain recombines TRBV7-2 with TRBJ2-4; D may be TRBD1 or TRBD2 (6 bases each). Between the trimmed V and J ends, which lost 1 base and 9 bases, there was a span of 13 bases. Germline values: CDR1 SGHTA, CDR2 FQGNSA. The CDR3 is made up of 14 amino acids.

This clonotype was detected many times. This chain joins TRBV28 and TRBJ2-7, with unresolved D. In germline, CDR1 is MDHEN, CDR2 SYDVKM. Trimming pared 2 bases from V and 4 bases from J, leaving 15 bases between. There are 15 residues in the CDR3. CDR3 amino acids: CASSLLGSSNYEQYF. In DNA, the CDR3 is TGTGCCAGCAGTTTACTGGGCTCGTCGAATTACGAGCAGTACTTC.

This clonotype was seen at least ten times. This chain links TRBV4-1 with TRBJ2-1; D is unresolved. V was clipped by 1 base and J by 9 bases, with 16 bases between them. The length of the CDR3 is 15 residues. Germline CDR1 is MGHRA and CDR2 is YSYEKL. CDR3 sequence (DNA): TGCGCCAGCAGCCAAGTTGCCTCGATGGAGTCTGAGCAGTTCTTC. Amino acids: CASSQVASMESEQFF.

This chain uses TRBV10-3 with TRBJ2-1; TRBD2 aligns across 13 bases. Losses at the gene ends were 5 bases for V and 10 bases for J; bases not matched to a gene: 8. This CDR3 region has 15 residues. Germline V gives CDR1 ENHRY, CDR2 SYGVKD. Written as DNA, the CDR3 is TGTGCCATCAGTACTGGGACTAGCGGGAACTACGAGCAGTTCTTC. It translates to CAISTGTSGNYEQFF.

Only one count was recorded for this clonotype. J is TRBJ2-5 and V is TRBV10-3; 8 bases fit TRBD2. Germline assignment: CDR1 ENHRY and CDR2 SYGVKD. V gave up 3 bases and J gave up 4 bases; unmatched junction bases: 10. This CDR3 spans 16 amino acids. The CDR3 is CAISDPGLAGRETQYF. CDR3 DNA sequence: TGTGCCATCAGTGACCCCGGCTTAGCGGGAAGAGAGACCCAGTACTTC.

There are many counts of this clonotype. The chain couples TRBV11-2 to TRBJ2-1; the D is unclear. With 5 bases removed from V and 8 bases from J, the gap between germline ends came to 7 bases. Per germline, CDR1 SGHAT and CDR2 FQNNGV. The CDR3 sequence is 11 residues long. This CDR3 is CASSTVDEQFF. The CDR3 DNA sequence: TGTGCCAGCAGCACCGTGGATGAGCAGTTCTTC.

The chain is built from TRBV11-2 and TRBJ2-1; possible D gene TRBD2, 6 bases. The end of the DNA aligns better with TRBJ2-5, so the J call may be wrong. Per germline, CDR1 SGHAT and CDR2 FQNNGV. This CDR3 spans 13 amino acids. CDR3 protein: CASSLEPGDPQYF. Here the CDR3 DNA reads TGTGCCAGCAGCTTAGAGCCGGGAGACCCCCAGTACTTC.

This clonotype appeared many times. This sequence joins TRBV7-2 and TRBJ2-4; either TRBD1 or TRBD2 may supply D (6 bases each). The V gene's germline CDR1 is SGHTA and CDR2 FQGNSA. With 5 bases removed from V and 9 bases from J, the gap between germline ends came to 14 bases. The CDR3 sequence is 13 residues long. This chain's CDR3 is CASSQGGLGIQYF. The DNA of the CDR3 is TGTGCCAGCAGCCAAGGGGGGTTGGGCATTCAGTACTTC.

The CDR3 coding sequence is TGTGCGGGCAGGGGGGGCGGGGGCACAGAGACCCAGTACTTC. Amino acid sequence: CAGRGGGGTETQYF. The V and J genes are TRBV6-1 and TRBJ2-5; the D call may be TRBD1 or TRBD2 (7 bases each). The CDR3 runs to 14 residues. Germline V gene data show CDR1 as MNHNS and CDR2 as SASEGT.

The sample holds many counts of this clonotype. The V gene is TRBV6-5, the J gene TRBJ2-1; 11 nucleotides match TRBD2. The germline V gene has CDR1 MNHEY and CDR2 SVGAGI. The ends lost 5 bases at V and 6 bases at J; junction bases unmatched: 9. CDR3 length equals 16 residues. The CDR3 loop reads CASSTALAGVSNEQFF. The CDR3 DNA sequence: TGTGCCAGCAGTACCGCACTAGCGGGAGTATCCAATGAGCAGTTCTTC.

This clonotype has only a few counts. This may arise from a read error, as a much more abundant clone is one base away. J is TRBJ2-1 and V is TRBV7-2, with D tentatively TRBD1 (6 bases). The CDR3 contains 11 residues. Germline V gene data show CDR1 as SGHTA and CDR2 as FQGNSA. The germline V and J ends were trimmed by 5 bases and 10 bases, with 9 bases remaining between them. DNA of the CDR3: TGTGCCAGCAGCCAGGACAGCGAGCAGTTCTTC. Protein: CASSQDSEQFF. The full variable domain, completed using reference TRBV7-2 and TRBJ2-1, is GAGVSQSPSNKVTEKGKDVELRCDPISGHTALYWYRQSLGQGLEFLIYFQGNSAPDKSGLPSDRFSAERTGGSVSTLTIQRTQQEDSAVYLCASSQDSEQFFGPGTRLTVL.

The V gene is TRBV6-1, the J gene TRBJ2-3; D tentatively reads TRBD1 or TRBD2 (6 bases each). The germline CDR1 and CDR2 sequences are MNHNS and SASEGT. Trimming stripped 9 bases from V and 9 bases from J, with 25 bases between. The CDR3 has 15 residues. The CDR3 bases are TGTGCCAGGAGTCCAGAGGGGGGAGGCGGAGAGACGCAGTATTTT. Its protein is CARSPEGGGGETQYF.